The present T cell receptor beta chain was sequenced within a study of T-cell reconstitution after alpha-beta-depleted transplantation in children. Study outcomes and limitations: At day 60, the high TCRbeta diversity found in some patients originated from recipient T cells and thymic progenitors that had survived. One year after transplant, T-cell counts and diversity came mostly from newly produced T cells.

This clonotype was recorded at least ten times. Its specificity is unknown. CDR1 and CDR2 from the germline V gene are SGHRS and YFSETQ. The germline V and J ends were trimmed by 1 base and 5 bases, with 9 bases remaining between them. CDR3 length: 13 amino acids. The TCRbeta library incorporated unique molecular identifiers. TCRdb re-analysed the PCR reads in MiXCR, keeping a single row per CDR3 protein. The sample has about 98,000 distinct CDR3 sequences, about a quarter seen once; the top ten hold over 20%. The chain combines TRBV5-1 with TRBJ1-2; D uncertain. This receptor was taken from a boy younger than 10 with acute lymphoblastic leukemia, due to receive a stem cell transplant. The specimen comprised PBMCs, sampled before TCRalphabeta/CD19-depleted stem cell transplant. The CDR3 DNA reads TGCGCCAGCAGCTTGAAGAACGGATATGGCTACACCTTC. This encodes CASSLKNGYGYTF.